A single sample is the source of the 32 T cell receptor beta chains below, sequenced in a study of T-cell memory formation after mild COVID-19. One entry per CDR3 protein, called by TCRdb with MiXCR from the 5' RACE reads. The sample contains roughly 550,000 distinct CDR3 sequences, around 20% of which appear only once. Specimen: PBMCs or a T cell subset sorted from them (not recorded which). The receptor set was obtained from an adult woman who had mild COVID-19 (a few samples of this study predate the infection). Cell type and time point are not known.

V gene TRBV24-1 combines with J gene TRBJ2-6; TRBD2 matches at 7 bases. The germline CDR1 and CDR2 sequences are KGHDR and SFDVKD. The CDR3 has 17 residues. With V trimmed by 0 bases and J by 4 bases, 5 bases remained unmatched. The CDR3 is CATSDLPLGGGANVLTF. In nucleotides, the CDR3 is TGTGCCACCAGTGATTTGCCCCTGGGAGGGGGGGCCAACGTCCTGACTTTC.

This clonotype has a handful of counts. J is TRBJ2-5 and V is TRBV7-9; D uncertain. V gave up 2 bases and J gave up 5 bases, with 12 bases separating them. CDR3 length: 14 amino acids. The germline CDR1 and CDR2 sequences are SEHNR and FQNEAQ (reference sequence). The CDR3 loop reads CASSLSVMGETQYF. Written as DNA, the CDR3 is TGTGCCAGCAGCTTATCAGTTATGGGGGAGACCCAGTACTTC.

The V gene is TRBV4-1, the J gene TRBJ2-3, with D possibly being TRBD1 or TRBD2 (5 bases each). The CDR3 consists of 15 residues. V was pared by 0 bases and J by 14 bases, with 21 bases between. Germline lookup yields CDR1 MGHRA and CDR2 YSYEKL. CDR3 loop: CASSQEIGAGTSSYF. The CDR3 bases are TGCGCCAGCAGCCAAGAGATTGGGGCAGGGACCTCTTCGTATTTT.

This chain joins TRBV9 and TRBJ1-3; TRBD1 agrees at 8 bases. The germline CDR1 and CDR2 sequences are SGDLS and YYNGEE. The CDR3 extends over 21 amino acids. V shed 3 bases and J 0 bases; nucleotides not matched to a gene: 20. The CDR3 protein is CASSANRGQGSVFGSGNTIYF. CDR3 DNA: TGTGCCAGCAGCGCCAATAGAGGACAGGGATCTGTCTTCGGCTCTGGAAACACCATATATTTT.

The gene calls are TRBV5-6 and TRBJ2-2, with D unresolved. The CDR3 totals 15 residues. V was cut by 1 base and J by 6 bases, with 13 bases left in between. Germline V CDR1 and CDR2: SGHDT, YYEEEE. CDR3 amino acids: CASSLPPTPPGELFF. In DNA form, the CDR3 reads TGTGCCAGCAGCTTGCCACCGACCCCCCCCGGGGAGCTGTTTTTT.

This clonotype has more than one count but fewer than ten. The V gene is TRBV5-1, the J gene TRBJ2-6, with 7 bases fitting TRBD1. The J segment lost 2 bases and the V segment lost 1 base, leaving 6 bases of the junction unmatched. Germline CDR1 SGHRS, CDR2 YFSETQ. The CDR3 runs 17 residues. The CDR3 DNA reads TGCGCCAGCAGCTTGAGACAGGGCCAGGCTGGGGCCAACGTCCTGACTTTC. Its translation: CASSLRQGQAGANVLTF.

This clonotype was recorded a few times. This chain joins TRBV10-3 and TRBJ1-5; D is possibly TRBD1 (6 bases). The germline gives CDR1 ENHRY, CDR2 SYGVKD. The V end lost 4 bases, the J end lost 8 bases, and 21 bases lay between the germline ends. The CDR3 spans 16 residues. The CDR3 region has the DNA TGTGCCATCAGTGCCGCCCGCCCGACAGGTCAAGAGCCCCAGCATTTT. It specifies CAISAARPTGQEPQHF.

The rearrangement links TRBV27 to TRBJ2-1, with D hard to call. CDR1 is MNHEY, CDR2 SMNVEV, per germline (reference sequence). V was cut by 5 bases and J by 0 bases, with 11 bases left in between. The CDR3 sequence is 15 residues long. The CDR3 spells CASSRDRSSYNEQFF. Here the CDR3 DNA reads TGTGCCAGCAGTCGCGATAGAAGCTCCTACAATGAGCAGTTCTTC.

This clonotype has more than one count but fewer than ten. The chain joins TRBV20-1 to TRBJ2-7; D not certain. This CDR3 comprises 12 residues. Germline CDR1 DFQATT, CDR2 SNEGSKA (reference sequence). The V gene lost 4 bases and the J gene lost 2 bases, with 9 bases spanning the gap. The CDR3: CSATEITYEQYF. DNA for the CDR3: TGCAGTGCTACCGAGATTACCTACGAGCAGTACTTC.

This clonotype has a handful of counts. The J gene is TRBJ1-5, the V gene TRBV9; D gene uncertain. The CDR3 loop spans 13 amino acids. Germline-derived CDR1 and CDR2 are SGDLS and YYNGEE. V was clipped by 4 bases and J by 2 bases, with 7 bases between them. CDR3 residues: CASSTSGNQPQHF. The DNA of the CDR3 is TGTGCCAGCAGCACCTCGGGCAATCAGCCCCAGCATTTT.

There are a few counts of this clonotype. This chain uses TRBV7-2 with TRBJ2-3; TRBD2 agrees at 7 bases. Germline trimming cut 6 bases from V and 4 bases from J; bases unmatched to any gene: 7. There are 14 residues in the CDR3. The germline V gene has CDR1 SGHTA and CDR2 FQGNSA. The CDR3 protein is CASRFGGSSDTQYF. The CDR3 DNA sequence: TGTGCCAGCAGGTTCGGCGGGAGTTCAGATACGCAGTATTTT.

The chain carries TRBV3-1 and TRBJ1-1, with TRBD1 matching over 7 bases. Germline loops: CDR1 LGHDT, CDR2 YNNKEL (reference sequence). The ends lost 4 bases at V and 11 bases at J; junction bases unmatched: 16. The CDR3 extends over 15 amino acids. The CDR3 protein is CASSRSYGQALEAFF. The CDR3 nucleotides read TGTGCCAGCAGCCGTTCCTACGGACAGGCCCTGGAGGCTTTCTTT.

This clonotype has a handful of counts. This chain uses TRBV7-6 with TRBJ2-1, with 14 bases fitting TRBD2. V lost 1 base, J lost 9 bases, and 5 bases stayed unmatched. The CDR3 consists of 16 residues. From germline, CDR1 is SGHVS and CDR2 FNYEAQ. The CDR3 DNA sequence: TGTGCCAGCAGCTTAGAGACTAGCGGGGGGGCATTTGAGCAGTTCTTC. Translated, it gives CASSLETSGGAFEQFF.

This clonotype was seen more than once but under ten times. The V and J genes are TRBV20-1 and TRBJ1-4, with D unclear. Germline-derived CDR1 and CDR2 are DFQATT and SNEGSKA (reference sequence). The CDR3 is 15 residues long. V gave up 5 bases and J gave up 5 bases, with 18 bases separating them. The CDR3 sequence is CSAPPLGSTNEKLFF. In DNA form, the CDR3 reads TGCAGTGCTCCTCCCCTGGGCAGCACAAATGAAAAACTGTTTTTT.

This clonotype has a handful of counts. The chain combines TRBV7-3 with TRBJ2-2; D perhaps matches TRBD2 (5 bases). The CDR3 runs to 18 residues. Trimming pared 5 bases from V and 7 bases from J, leaving 26 bases between. CDR1 and CDR2 from the germline V gene are SGHTA and FQGTGA. The CDR3 is CASSPRPLVGENNGELFF. As DNA, the CDR3 is TGTGCCAGCAGCCCCCGCCCCCTCGTGGGAGAAAATAACGGGGAGCTGTTTTTT.

The chain employs TRBV6-5 and TRBJ2-5; D remains ambiguous. V gave up 2 bases and J gave up 7 bases, with 11 bases separating them. Germline V gene lookup returns CDR1 MNHEY and CDR2 SVGAGI. CDR3 length equals 13 residues. Here the CDR3 DNA reads TGTGCCAGCAGTTACGTTTCGGAAGGGACCCAGTACTTC. Translated: CASSYVSEGTQYF.

This clonotype occurred a few times. The chain has TRBV7-6 and TRBJ1-2; 9 nucleotides match TRBD1. In germline, CDR1 is SGHVS, CDR2 FNYEAQ. Trimming took 4 bases from V and 0 from J; bases not matched to a gene: 6. The CDR3 spans 16 residues. The CDR3 DNA is TGTGCCAGCAGCTCTCCGGGACAGGGAACTAACTATGGCTACACCTTC. Protein sequence: CASSSPGQGTNYGYTF.

Only a few counts were recorded for this clonotype. The chain employs TRBV7-8 and TRBJ1-2; D might be TRBD1 (6 bases). CDR3 length: 13 residues. Germline V CDR1 and CDR2: SGHVS, FQNEAQ. The V and J ends lost 6 bases and 3 bases respectively, with 11 bases between them. The CDR3 nucleotides are TGTGCCAGCAGTTCAGGGGATCACTATGGCTACACCTTC. It is translated as CASSSGDHYGYTF. The full variable domain, its missing parts supplied by reference TRBV7-8 and TRBJ1-2, is GAGVSQSPRYKVAKRGQDVALRCDPISGHVSLFWYQQALGQGPEFLTYFQNEAQLDKSGLPSDRFFAERPEGSVSTLKIQRTQQEDSAVYLCASSSGDHYGYTFGSGTRLTVV.

As regards this clonotype: The junction departs from germline at one end; a sequencing error may be responsible. This CDR3 is CASADLPNTGELLF. Written as DNA, the CDR3 is TGTGCCAGCGCTGACCTACCGAACACCGGGGAGCTGCTTTTT. The gene calls are TRBV28 and TRBJ2-2, with a tentative D call TRBD2 (5 bases). CDR3 length equals 14 residues. Germline V gene sequence: CDR1 MDHEN, CDR2 SYDVKM.

The chain employs TRBV10-3 and TRBJ2-3, with D possibly called TRBD1 or TRBD2 (6 bases each). The germline V gene has CDR1 ENHRY and CDR2 SYGVKD. There are 15 residues in the CDR3. The V gene lost 3 bases and the J gene lost 4 bases, with 14 bases spanning the gap. The CDR3 loop reads CAISEGGQAADTQYF. In nucleotides, the CDR3 is TGTGCCATCAGTGAAGGGGGGCAGGCGGCAGATACGCAGTATTTT.

The rearrangement links TRBV3-1 to TRBJ2-5; 9 positions match TRBD2. This CDR3 contains 16 residues. V dropped 0 bases and J dropped 1; count of bases not matched to a gene: 3. Germline V CDR1 and CDR2: LGHDT, YNNKEL (reference sequence). The CDR3 protein is CASSQEGGGGQETQYF. The CDR3 bases are TGTGCCAGCAGCCAAGAGGGCGGGGGGGGCCAAGAGACCCAGTACTTC.

This clonotype was counted only a few times. V and J are TRBV9 and TRBJ1-2, with D unclear. This CDR3 contains 12 residues. V was trimmed by 5 bases and J by 2 bases, leaving 7 bases between them. In germline, CDR1 is SGDLS, CDR2 YYNGEE. Written as DNA, the CDR3 is TGTGCCAGCAGGGAGCCGAACTATGGCTACACCTTC. Its protein is CASREPNYGYTF.

The chain couples TRBV7-3 to TRBJ2-3; D is unclear. Trimming cost V 0 bases and J 0 bases, with 7 bases left between them. The CDR3 contains 15 residues. In germline, CDR1 is SGHTA, CDR2 FQGTGA. The CDR3 is CASSLTFASTDTQYF. The DNA for the CDR3 is TGTGCCAGCAGCTTAACATTTGCTAGCACAGATACGCAGTATTTT.

The chain combines TRBV20-1 with TRBJ1-2, with D possibly matching TRBD1 (6 bases). Germline V lookup: CDR1 DFQATT, CDR2 SNEGSKA (reference sequence). Trimming removed 4 bases from V and 6 bases from J, with 15 bases in between. The CDR3 has 13 amino acids. The CDR3 bases are TGCAGTGCTAATACAGGGTATGACGATGGCTACACCTTC. As protein: CSANTGYDDGYTF.

The chain uses TRBV7-8 and TRBJ2-1; TRBD2 aligns across 8 bases. Germline V gene lookup returns CDR1 SGHVS and CDR2 FQNEAQ. The V segment lost 4 bases and the J segment 8 bases; nucleotides outside the gene matches: 13. There are 16 residues in the CDR3. This CDR3 is CASSSSGGSDFYEQFF. CDR3 nucleotides: TGTGCCAGCAGCTCCTCGGGGGGGAGCGACTTTTATGAGCAGTTCTTC.

The DNA of the CDR3 is TGCGCCAGCAGCTTGGATTCCCAGGGCTATGGCTACACCTTC. This gives the protein CASSLDSQGYGYTF. The chain couples TRBV5-1 to TRBJ1-2, with TRBD1 as a possible D gene (5 bases). Germline values: CDR1 SGHRS, CDR2 YFSETQ. The CDR3 extends over 14 amino acids. Trimming cost V 0 bases and J 4 bases, with 10 bases left between them.

This chain uses TRBV19 with TRBJ1-2, with 8 bases lining up with TRBD1. In germline, CDR1 is LNHDA, CDR2 SQIVND (reference sequence). The length of the CDR3 is 17 residues. V lost 4 bases, J lost 4 bases, and 14 bases stayed unmatched. CDR3 protein: CASSKTRGTGLPYGYTF. The DNA of the CDR3 is TGTGCCAGTAGTAAAACTCGGGGGACAGGCCTCCCCTATGGCTACACCTTC.

This clonotype was counted a few times. The chain combines TRBV18 with TRBJ2-5; D remains unclear. Germline V gene lookup returns CDR1 KGHSH and CDR2 LQKENI. The CDR3 spans 15 residues. V was trimmed by 3 bases and J by 2 bases, leaving 13 bases between them. CDR3 nucleotides: TGTGCCAGCTCACCTCTTGGGCCTGGACAAGAGACCCAGTACTTC. Encoded protein: CASSPLGPGQETQYF.

V gene TRBV7-9 combines with J gene TRBJ2-7, with D possibly being TRBD1 (6 bases). V was cut by 4 bases and J by 11 bases, with 12 bases left in between. The CDR3 spans 11 residues. The germline V gene has CDR1 SEHNR and CDR2 FQNEAQ (reference sequence). In DNA, the CDR3 is TGTGCCAGCAGCTCCTACAGGGACGAGTACTTC. It translates to CASSSYRDEYF.

The chain combines TRBV5-1 with TRBJ1-6; D uncertain. Trimming took off 0 bases at V and 11 bases at J, with 12 bases between the two ends. The CDR3 is 14 amino acids. CDR1 and CDR2 from the germline V gene are SGHRS and YFSETQ. CDR3 residues: CASSLDGELTPLHF. The CDR3 DNA reads TGCGCCAGCAGCTTGGACGGGGAGTTGACACCCCTCCACTTT.

This clonotype was seen a few times. The chain joins TRBV20-1 to TRBJ1-5; D not certain. V was cut by 2 bases and J by 1 base, with 12 bases left in between. The germline CDR1 and CDR2 sequences are DFQATT and SNEGSKA (reference sequence). The CDR3 sequence is 15 residues long. CDR3 nucleotides: TGCAGTGCTAGAATCGGAAGCGAGAGCAATCAGCCCCAGCATTTT. Encoded protein: CSARIGSESNQPQHF.

The chain joins TRBV12-3 or TRBV12-4 to TRBJ2-1, with D perhaps given as TRBD1 or TRBD2 (6 bases each). There are 17 residues in the CDR3. V was trimmed by 4 bases and J by 9 bases, leaving 25 bases between them. The CDR3 nucleotides read TGTGCCAGCAGTTCCTTAGCGGTTTATACCAGGGGCGGTGAGCAGTTCTTC. Translation gives CASSSLAVYTRGGEQFF.